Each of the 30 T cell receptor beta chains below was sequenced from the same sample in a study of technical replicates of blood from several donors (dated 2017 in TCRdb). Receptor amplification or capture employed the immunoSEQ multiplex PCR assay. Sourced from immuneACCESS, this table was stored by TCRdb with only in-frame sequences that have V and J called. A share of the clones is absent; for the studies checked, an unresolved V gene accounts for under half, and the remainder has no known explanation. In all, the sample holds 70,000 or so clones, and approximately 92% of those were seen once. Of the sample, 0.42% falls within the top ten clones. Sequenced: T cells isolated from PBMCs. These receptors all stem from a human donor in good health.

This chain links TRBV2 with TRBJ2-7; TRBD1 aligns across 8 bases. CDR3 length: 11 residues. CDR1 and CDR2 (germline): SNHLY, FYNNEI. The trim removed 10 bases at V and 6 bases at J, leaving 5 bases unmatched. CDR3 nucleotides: TGTGCCATTGGGGACAGGCGCGAGCAGTACTTC. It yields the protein CAIGDRREQYF.

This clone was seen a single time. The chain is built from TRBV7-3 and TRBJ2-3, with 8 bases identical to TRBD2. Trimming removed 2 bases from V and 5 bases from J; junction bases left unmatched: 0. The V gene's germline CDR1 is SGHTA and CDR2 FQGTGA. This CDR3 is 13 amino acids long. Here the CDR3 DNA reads TGTGCCAGCAGCTTACTAGCGGGAGATACGCAGTATTTT. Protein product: CASSLLAGDTQYF.

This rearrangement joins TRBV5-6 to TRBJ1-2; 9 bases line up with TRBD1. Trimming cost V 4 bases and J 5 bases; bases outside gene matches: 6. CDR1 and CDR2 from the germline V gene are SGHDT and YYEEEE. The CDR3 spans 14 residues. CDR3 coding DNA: TGTGCCAGCAGCGCGGCCGGGACAGGGTATGGCTACACCTTC. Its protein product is CASSAAGTGYGYTF.

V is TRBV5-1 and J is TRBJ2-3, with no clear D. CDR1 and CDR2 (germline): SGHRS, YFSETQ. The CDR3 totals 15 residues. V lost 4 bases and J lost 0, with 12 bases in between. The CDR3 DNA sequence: TGCGCCAGCAGCGGAAATTCAGGAAGCACAGATACGCAGTATTTT. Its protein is CASSGNSGSTDTQYF.

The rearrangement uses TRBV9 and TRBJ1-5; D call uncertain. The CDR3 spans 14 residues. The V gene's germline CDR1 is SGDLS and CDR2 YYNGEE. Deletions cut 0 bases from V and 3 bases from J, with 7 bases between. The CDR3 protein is CASSVGPVNQPQHF. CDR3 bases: TGTGCCAGCAGCGTAGGTCCGGTCAATCAGCCCCAGCATTTT.

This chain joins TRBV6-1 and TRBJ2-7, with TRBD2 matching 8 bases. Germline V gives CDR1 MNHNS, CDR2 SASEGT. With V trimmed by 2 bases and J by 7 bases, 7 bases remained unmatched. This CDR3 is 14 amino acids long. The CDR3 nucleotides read TGTGCCAGCAGTGAATCCAGCGGGAGAAGAGAGCAGTACTTC. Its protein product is CASSESSGRREQYF.

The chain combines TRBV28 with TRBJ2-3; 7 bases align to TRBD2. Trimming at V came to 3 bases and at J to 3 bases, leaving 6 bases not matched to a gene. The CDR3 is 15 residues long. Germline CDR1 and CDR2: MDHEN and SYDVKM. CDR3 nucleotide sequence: TGTGCCAGCAGTTTTCTAGCGGCGACGACAGATACGCAGTATTTT. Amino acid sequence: CASSFLAATTDTQYF.

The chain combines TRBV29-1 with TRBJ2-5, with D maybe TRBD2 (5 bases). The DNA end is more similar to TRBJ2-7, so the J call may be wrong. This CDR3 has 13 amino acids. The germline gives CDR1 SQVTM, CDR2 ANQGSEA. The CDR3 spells CSVEDEGRYEQYF. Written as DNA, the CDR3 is TGCAGCGTTGAAGATGAGGGTCGTTACGAGCAGTACTTC.

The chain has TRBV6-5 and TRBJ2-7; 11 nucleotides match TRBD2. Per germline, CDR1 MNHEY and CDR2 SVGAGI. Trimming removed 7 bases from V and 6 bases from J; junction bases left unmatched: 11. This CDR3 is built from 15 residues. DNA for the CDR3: TGTGCCAGCACCCCTACTAGCGGGAGTTTCCCCGAGCAGTACTTC. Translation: CASTPTSGSFPEQYF.

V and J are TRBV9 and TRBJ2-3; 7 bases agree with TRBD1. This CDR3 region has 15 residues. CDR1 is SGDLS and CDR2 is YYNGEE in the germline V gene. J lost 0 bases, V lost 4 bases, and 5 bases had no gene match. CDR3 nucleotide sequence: TGTGCCAGCAGCTTGACAGGGTATAGCACAGATACGCAGTATTTT. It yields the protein CASSLTGYSTDTQYF. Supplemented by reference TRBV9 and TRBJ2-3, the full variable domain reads DSGVTQTPKHLITATGQRVTLRCSPRSGDLSVYWYQQSLDQGLQFLIQYYNGEERAKGNILERFSAQQFPDLHSELNLSSLELGDSALYFCASSLTGYSTDTQYFGPGTRLTVL.

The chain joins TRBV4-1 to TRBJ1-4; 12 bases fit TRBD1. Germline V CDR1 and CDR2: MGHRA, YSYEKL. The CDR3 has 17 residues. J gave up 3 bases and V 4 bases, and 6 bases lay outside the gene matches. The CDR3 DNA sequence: TGCGCCAGCAGCCCGGGACAGGGGGCGCGTGCTAATGAAAAACTGTTTTTT. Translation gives CASSPGQGARANEKLFF.

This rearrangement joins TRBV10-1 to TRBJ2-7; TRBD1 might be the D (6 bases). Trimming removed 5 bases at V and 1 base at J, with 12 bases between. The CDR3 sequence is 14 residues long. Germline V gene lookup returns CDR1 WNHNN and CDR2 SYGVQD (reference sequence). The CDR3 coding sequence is TGCGCCAGCAGTCCTCAGGGGCCGTCCTACGAGCAGTACTTC. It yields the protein CASSPQGPSYEQYF.

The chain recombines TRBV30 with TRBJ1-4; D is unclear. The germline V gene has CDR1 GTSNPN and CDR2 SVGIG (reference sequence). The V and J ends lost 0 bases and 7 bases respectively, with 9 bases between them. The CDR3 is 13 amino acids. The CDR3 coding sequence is TGTGCCTGGAGTGTAATATCCGGTGAAAAACTGTTTTTT. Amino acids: CAWSVISGEKLFF.

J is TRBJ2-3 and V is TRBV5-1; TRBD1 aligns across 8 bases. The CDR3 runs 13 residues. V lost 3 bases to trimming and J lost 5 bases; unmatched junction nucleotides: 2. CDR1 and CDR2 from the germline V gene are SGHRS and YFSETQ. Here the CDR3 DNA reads TGCGCCAGCAGCTCTACAGGGGGAGATACGCAGTATTTT. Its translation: CASSSTGGDTQYF.

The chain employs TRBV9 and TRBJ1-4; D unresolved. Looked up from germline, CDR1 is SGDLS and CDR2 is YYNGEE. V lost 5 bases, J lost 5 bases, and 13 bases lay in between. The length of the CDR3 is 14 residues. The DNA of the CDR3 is TGTGCCAGCAGTCAAGGTCTACTAAATGAAAAACTGTTTTTT. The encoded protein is CASSQGLLNEKLFF.

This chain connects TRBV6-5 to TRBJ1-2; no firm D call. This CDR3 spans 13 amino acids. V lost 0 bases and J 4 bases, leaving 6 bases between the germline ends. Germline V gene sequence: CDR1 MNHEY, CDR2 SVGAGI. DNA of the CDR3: TGTGCCAGCAGTTACTCCGGACTCTATGGCTACACCTTC. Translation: CASSYSGLYGYTF.

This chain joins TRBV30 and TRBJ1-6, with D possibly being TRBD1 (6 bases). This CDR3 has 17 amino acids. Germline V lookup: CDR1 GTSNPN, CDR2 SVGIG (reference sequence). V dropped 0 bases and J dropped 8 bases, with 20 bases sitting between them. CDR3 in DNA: TGTGCCTGGAGTGTATTGAACAGGGAGCTTCGGGATTCACCCCTCCACTTT. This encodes CAWSVLNRELRDSPLHF.

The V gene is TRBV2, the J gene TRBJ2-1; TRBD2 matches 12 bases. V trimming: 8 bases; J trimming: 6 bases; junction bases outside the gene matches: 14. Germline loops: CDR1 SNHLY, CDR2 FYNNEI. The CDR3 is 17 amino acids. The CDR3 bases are TGTGCCAGCCCCGAAGGGCTAGCGGGAGGGCCACTCAATGAGCAGTTCTTC. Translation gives CASPEGLAGGPLNEQFF.

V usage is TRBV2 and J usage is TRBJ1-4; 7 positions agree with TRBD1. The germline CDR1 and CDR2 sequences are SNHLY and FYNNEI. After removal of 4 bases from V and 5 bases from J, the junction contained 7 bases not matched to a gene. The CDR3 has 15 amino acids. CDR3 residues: CASSGTGQANEKLFF. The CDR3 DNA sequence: TGTGCCAGCAGTGGGACAGGACAGGCAAATGAAAAACTGTTTTTT.

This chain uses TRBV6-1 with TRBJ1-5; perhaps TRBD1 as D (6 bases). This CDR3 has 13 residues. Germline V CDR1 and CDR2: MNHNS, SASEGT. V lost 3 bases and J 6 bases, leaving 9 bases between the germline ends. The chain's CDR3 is CASSETGSQPQHF. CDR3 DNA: TGTGCCAGCAGTGAGACAGGTTCTCAGCCCCAGCATTTT.

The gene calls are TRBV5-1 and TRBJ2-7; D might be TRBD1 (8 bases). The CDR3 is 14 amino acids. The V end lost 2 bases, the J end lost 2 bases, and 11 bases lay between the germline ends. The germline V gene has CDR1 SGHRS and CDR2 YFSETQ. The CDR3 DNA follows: TGCGCCAGCAGCTTCACAGGGGGGGCCTACGAGCAGTACTTC. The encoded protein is CASSFTGGAYEQYF. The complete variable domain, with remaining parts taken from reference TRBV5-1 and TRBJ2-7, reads KAGVTQTPRYLIKTRGQQVTLSCSPISGHRSVSWYQQTPGQGLQFLFEYFSETQRNKGNFPGRFSGRQFSNSRSEMNVSTLELGDSALYLCASSFTGGAYEQYFGPGTRLTVT.

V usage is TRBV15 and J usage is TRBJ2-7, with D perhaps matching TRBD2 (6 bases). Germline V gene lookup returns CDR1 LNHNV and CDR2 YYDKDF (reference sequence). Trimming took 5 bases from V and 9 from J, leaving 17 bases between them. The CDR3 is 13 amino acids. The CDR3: CATSWDSPGGQYF. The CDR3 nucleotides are TGTGCCACCAGCTGGGACTCTCCCGGAGGGCAGTACTTC.

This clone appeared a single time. DNA for the CDR3: TGTGCCAGCAGCTTAGTGGCAGGGGGGAACACTGAAGCTTTCTTT. Translating it yields CASSLVAGGNTEAFF. This sequence joins TRBV7-3 and TRBJ1-1; 7 positions agree with TRBD1. This CDR3 has 15 amino acids. CDR1 is SGHTA and CDR2 is FQGTGA in the germline V gene. Trimming removed 2 bases from V and 1 base from J; junction bases left unmatched: 4.

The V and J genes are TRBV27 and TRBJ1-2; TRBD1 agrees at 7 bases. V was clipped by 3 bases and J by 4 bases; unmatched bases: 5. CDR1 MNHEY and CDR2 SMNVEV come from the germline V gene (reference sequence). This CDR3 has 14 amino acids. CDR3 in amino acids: CASSFATGLYGYTF. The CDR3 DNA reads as TGTGCCAGCAGTTTCGCGACAGGGCTCTATGGCTACACCTTC.

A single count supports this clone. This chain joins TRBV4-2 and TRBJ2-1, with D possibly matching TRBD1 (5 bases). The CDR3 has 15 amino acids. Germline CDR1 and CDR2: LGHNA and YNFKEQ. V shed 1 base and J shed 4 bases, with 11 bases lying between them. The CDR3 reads CASSQVFREYNEQFF. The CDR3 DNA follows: TGTGCCAGCAGCCAAGTTTTCAGGGAATACAATGAGCAGTTCTTC.

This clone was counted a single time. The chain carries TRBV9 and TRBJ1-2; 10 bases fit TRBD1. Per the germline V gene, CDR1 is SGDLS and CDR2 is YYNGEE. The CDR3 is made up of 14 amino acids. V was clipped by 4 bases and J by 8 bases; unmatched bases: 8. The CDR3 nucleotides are TGTGCCAGCAGCTACGGACAGGGGGGAAAGGGCTACACCTTC. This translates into CASSYGQGGKGYTF.

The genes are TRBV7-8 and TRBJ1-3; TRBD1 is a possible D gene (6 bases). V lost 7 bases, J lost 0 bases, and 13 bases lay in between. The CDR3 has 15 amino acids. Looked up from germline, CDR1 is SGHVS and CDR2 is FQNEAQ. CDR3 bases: TGTGCCAGCATGCAGGGGACGATCTCTGGAAACACCATATATTTT. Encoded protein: CASMQGTISGNTIYF.

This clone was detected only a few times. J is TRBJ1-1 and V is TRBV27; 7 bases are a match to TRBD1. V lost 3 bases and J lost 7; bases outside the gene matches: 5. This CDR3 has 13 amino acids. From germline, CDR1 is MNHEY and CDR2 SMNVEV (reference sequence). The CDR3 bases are TGTGCCAGCAGTTTGACAGGGTCTAATGAAGCTTTCTTT. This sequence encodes CASSLTGSNEAFF.

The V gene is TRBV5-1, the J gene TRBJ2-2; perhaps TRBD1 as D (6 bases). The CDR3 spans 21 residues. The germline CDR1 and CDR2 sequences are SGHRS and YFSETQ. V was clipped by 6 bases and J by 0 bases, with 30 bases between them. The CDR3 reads CASTKARRDMSSYSNTGELFF. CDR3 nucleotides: TGCGCCAGCACTAAGGCCCGCCGGGACATGTCCTCCTACTCGAACACCGGGGAGCTGTTTTTT. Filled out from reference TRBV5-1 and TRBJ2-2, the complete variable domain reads KAGVTQTPRYLIKTRGQQVTLSCSPISGHRSVSWYQQTPGQGLQFLFEYFSETQRNKGNFPGRFSGRQFSNSRSEMNVSTLELGDSALYLCASTKARRDMSSYSNTGELFFGEGSRLTVL.

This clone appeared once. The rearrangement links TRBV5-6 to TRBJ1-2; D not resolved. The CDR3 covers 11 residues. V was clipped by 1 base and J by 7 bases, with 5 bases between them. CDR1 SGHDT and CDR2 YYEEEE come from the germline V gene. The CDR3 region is CASSLSGGYTF. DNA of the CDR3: TGTGCCAGCAGCTTGTCGGGTGGCTACACCTTC.